This T cell receptor (beta chain) is from a study of regulatory T cells in long-lasting Graves disease. The overall study: Newly diagnosed Graves' patients took antithyroid drugs under 3 months. General study results and limits: It is possible that accuracy was reduced by the small size of the sample.

The CDR3 is 14 residues long. V was shortened by 0 bases and J by 4 bases, with 10 bases between the two germline ends. Germline V gives CDR1 LGHDT, CDR2 YNNKEL (reference sequence). Arm-PCR of CDR3 regions and iRepertoire HTBI primers were the basis on which TCR beta libraries were built. TCRdb processed the multiplex PCR reads anew with MiXCR; each CDR3 protein has one entry. This sample yields under 800,000 distinct CDR3 sequences, of which approximately 15% are seen a single time; around 19% belongs to the top ten. Time point here: newly diagnosed GD, antithyroid drugs for less than 3 months. RNA isolated from PBMCs was used to make the TCR library. Concerning this clonotype: The antigen remains unidentified.

The sample was also linked to a second study, of T cells in Graves' hyperthyroidism and ophthalmopathy. That work adds: Stable hyperthyroidism and ophthalmopathy were separated using 13 V-J signatures.

This sequence was found in a woman aged 25 to 39 with Graves disease. The sequencing here drew on peripheral blood mononuclear cells (PBMCs), taken at new diagnosis, from a patient treated with antithyroid drugs. The chain has TRBV3-1 and TRBJ2-7; D is ambiguous. The chain's CDR3 is CASSQDFKSYEQYF. The CDR3 DNA sequence: TGTGCCAGCAGCCAAGACTTCAAATCGTACGAGCAGTACTTC.